This TCR beta chain derives from a study of human T cells and chemical hapten exposure. At the level of the study: TCR yields per sample varied mostly from small pooled library volume differences.

V lost 4 bases to trimming and J lost 0 bases, with 16 bases between them. The CDR3 has 17 amino acids. For the library, individual cDNA molecules each received unique molecular identifiers. MiXCR was run by TCRdb on the RACE reads, yielding one entry per CDR3 protein. Of 280,000 or so distinct CDR3 sequences in the sample, just under 8% are singletons; the top ten hold less than 1.5%. This clonotype was recorded once. The sample's time point: pre-sensitization, week 0. Treatment here: therapeutic diphenylcyclopropenone sensitization with weekly scalp DPC. The clonotype comes from a man younger than 35 with alopecia areata. Some clones in this sample may be carry-over from other donors' samples. Sequenced here: whole blood, sampled in connection with sensitization to the hapten diphenylcyclopropenone (DPC). The chain is built from TRBV12-3 or TRBV12-4 and TRBJ1-3; D is uncertain. The CDR3 DNA follows: TGTGCCAGCAGTTCCACCCGCAACGGCAGCTCTGGAAACACCATATATTTT. This codes for CASSSTRNGSSGNTIYF.